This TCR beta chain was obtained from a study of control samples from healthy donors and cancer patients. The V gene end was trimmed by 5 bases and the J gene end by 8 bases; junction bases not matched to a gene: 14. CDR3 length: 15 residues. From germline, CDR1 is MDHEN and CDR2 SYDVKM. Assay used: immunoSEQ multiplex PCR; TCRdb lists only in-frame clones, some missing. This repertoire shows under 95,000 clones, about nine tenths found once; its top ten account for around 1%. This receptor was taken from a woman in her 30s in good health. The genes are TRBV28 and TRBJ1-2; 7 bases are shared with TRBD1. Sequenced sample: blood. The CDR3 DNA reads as TGTGCCAGCAGTCCCCAAGCCCAGGGGGTGGCCGGCTACACCTTC. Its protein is CASSPQAQGVAGYTF.